The 3 T cell receptor beta chains reported below all come from one sample, sequenced in a study of blood T cells in healthy people across ages. The use of a sample-barcoded 5' primer and a J-beta primer mix characterized a second PCR of about 6 to 11 cycles. TCRdb analysed the 5' RACE reads with MiXCR anew, one entry per CDR3 protein. Altogether approximately 800,000 distinct CDR3 sequences are present, 45% to 70% being singletons, with the ten largest covering about a quarter. The sequenced sample consisted of blood. The receptors stem from a middle-aged man in good health.

V and J are TRBV7-2 and TRBJ2-1; D is unresolved. This CDR3 contains 15 residues. Per the germline V gene, CDR1 is SGHTA and CDR2 is FQGNSA. The V end was cut by 2 bases, the J end by 3 bases, with 11 bases between. The CDR3 loop is CASSLNVGNYNEQFF. In nucleotides, the CDR3 is TGTGCCAGCAGCTTAAACGTGGGGAACTACAATGAGCAGTTCTTC. Full variable domain (rest looked up from reference TRBV7-2 and TRBJ2-1): GAGVSQSPSNKVTEKGKDVELRCDPISGHTALYWYRQSLGQGLEFLIYFQGNSAPDKSGLPSDRFSAERTGGSVSTLTIQRTQQEDSAVYLCASSLNVGNYNEQFFGPGTRLTVL.

The chain uses TRBV7-2 and TRBJ1-2; 9 bases are a match to TRBD1. CDR3 length: 15 amino acids. V gave up 5 bases and J gave up 3 bases; unmatched junction bases: 7. CDR1 and CDR2 (germline): SGHTA, FQGNSA. The CDR3 bases are TGTGCCAGCAGCCGCCGGGACAGGGATGACTATGGCTACACCTTC. Encoded protein: CASSRRDRDDYGYTF.

J is TRBJ1-4 and V is TRBV10-2; D unresolved. The CDR3 contains 11 residues. Trimming left V 6 bases short and J 8 bases short, with 7 bases between. The germline V gene has CDR1 WSHSY and CDR2 SAAADI. Written as DNA, the CDR3 is TGCGCCAGCAGGATGGGAGAAAAACTGTTTTTT. Its translation is CASRMGEKLFF.